This entry lists 5 T cell receptor beta chains sequenced from one sample in a study of human T cells and chemical hapten exposure. Using its own MiXCR run on the RACE reads, TCRdb lists one record per CDR3 protein. The sample yields tens of thousands of distinct CDR3 sequences, around a tenth seen once. Time point denoted: patch test 2, 6 weeks after DPC sensitization. Specified treatment: therapeutic diphenylcyclopropenone sensitization with weekly scalp DPC. Here the sequenced sample was whole blood, taken in connection with sensitization to the hapten diphenylcyclopropenone (DPC). The receptor set was obtained from a man younger than 40 with alopecia areata. Some clones in this sample may be carry-over from other donors' samples.

This clonotype was seen ten or more times. The chain couples TRBV6-2 or TRBV6-3 to TRBJ1-5; 7 nucleotides match TRBD1. V dropped 2 bases and J dropped 5; count of bases not matched to a gene: 6. This CDR3 contains 15 residues. The germline V gene has CDR1 MNHEY and CDR2 SVGEGT. CDR3 protein: CASSYRTGYDQPQHF. The CDR3 DNA reads as TGTGCCAGCAGTTACAGGACAGGTTATGATCAGCCCCAGCATTTT.

In its sample, this clonotype was seen once. The chain employs TRBV19 and TRBJ1-5, with 8 bases identical to TRBD1. V trimming: 4 bases; J trimming: 3 bases; junction bases outside the gene matches: 11. CDR1 LNHDA and CDR2 SQIVND come from the germline V gene (reference sequence). The CDR3 contains 17 residues. CDR3 DNA sequence: TGTGCCAGTAGTAACGGACAGGGTCGATCTACCAATCAGCCCCAGCATTTT. Protein: CASSNGQGRSTNQPQHF.

This clonotype was counted many times. For the CDR3, the DNA is TGTGCCAGCAGCTCCCAGGGACGGGCTTTCTTT. It encodes CASSSQGRAFF. This chain joins TRBV5-6 and TRBJ1-1; weak D call: TRBD1 (5 bases). V lost 3 bases to trimming and J lost 11 bases, with 11 bases between them. CDR3 length: 11 residues. Per germline, CDR1 SGHDT and CDR2 YYEEEE. The full variable domain, rest sourced from reference TRBV5-6 and TRBJ1-1, is DAGVTQSPTHLIKTRGQQVTLRCSPKSGHDTVSWYQQALGQGPQFIFQYYEEEERQRGNFPDRFSGHQFPNYSSELNVNALLLGDSALYLCASSSQGRAFFGQGTRLTVV.

This chain uses TRBV20-1 with TRBJ1-4, with no clear D. Germline V gives CDR1 DFQATT, CDR2 SNEGSKA (reference sequence). There are 16 residues in the CDR3. The V end lost 5 bases, the J end lost 3 bases, and 19 bases lay between the germline ends. The CDR3 sequence is CSAAQADRNSNEKLFF. The CDR3 DNA reads TGCAGTGCTGCCCAGGCAGATCGAAACTCTAATGAAAAACTGTTTTTT.

The table lists this clonotype with many counts. J is TRBJ2-1 and V is TRBV6-6; TRBD2 agrees at 8 bases. Germline CDR1 reads MNHNY; CDR2 reads SVGAGI (reference sequence). The CDR3 has 14 residues. The J segment lost 15 bases and the V segment lost 2 bases, leaving 12 bases of the junction unmatched. The CDR3 coding sequence is TGTGCCAGCAGTTACGGCGGGGGGCCCCAAGAAGGGTTCTTC. Translation gives CASSYGGGPQEGFF.